This record covers a single TCR beta chain. Its specificity is unknown. Naive CD4+ cells were CD45RA-selected; the remaining cells were memory. The CDR3 loop spans 18 amino acids. The germline V gene has CDR1 MNHEY and CDR2 SMNVEV (reference sequence). The V end was cut by 1 base, the J end by 0 bases, with 16 bases between. This sample stems from a study of shared clonotypes between healthy human individuals. Overall study results and limits: What limited the represented genetic and exposure-history diversity was the small number of donors. Generation of non-shared clonotypes was less probable than generation of clonotypes shared by all four donors.

A 200 ng quantity of DNA, tens of thousands of T cell genomes, went into the sorted-subset replicate PCRs. TCRdb keeps only in-frame clones here, not all; method: immunoSEQ multiplex PCR. The data show roughly 1,500,000 clones, less than 99% seen once. This sequence originates from a man in his thirties or forties in good health. The chain couples TRBV27 to TRBJ1-5; D unclear. The sequencing sample was made of naive CD4+ T cells sorted from blood. Subset given: CD45RA+ positively selected. Here the CDR3 reads CASSLFGPWRDSNQPQHF. DNA of the CDR3: TGTGCCAGCAGTTTATTTGGCCCCTGGCGGGATAGCAATCAGCCCCAGCATTTT.